This T cell receptor beta chain stems from a study of blood T cell repertoires in COVID-19. Turning to the study itself: Specimens from acute and convalescent COVID-19 originated in the United States, Italy and Spain. Nucleic acid was either cDNA or gDNA, and it came from T cells, B-cell-depleted T cells, or PBMCs.

How the authors handled the data: The assay estimated nucleated cells by amplifying reference gene primers. Produced via immunoSEQ multiplex PCR; TCRdb's table is partial and in-frame only. V, J and clone size derive from that table, while D and trimming were established from the DNA sequence. The sample lists fewer than 300,000 clones; about 85% were seen once. V lost 7 bases, J lost 2 bases, and 10 bases lay in between. The CDR3 sequence is 13 residues long. The clonotype was recovered from a human donor in a cohort sampled during active COVID-19. The material sequenced was peripheral blood. The chain employs TRBV12-3 or TRBV12-4 and TRBJ2-3; a possible D gene is TRBD2 (6 bases). The CDR3, as DNA: TGTGCCAGCACCCGGGGGATCACAGATACGCAGTATTTT. Protein sequence: CASTRGITDTQYF.